This entry is about one TCR beta chain. This sample is drawn from a study of blood T cell repertoires in COVID-19. The wider study: Acute-phase and convalescent COVID-19 samples originated in the United States, Italy and Spain. The cDNA or gDNA used as material had been derived from T cells, B-cell-depleted T cells, or PBMCs.

Some clones are missing from TCRdb's copy, which holds only in-frame ones; the method was immunoSEQ multiplex PCR. The table shows about 97,000 clones, with 88% occurring only once. CDR3 length equals 14 residues. J lost 5 bases, V lost 10 bases, and 6 bases had no gene match. The germline V gene encodes CDR1 MNHEY and CDR2 SVGAGI. The receptor was derived from a man aged 50 to 59 with COVID-19, enrolled during active disease. V and J are TRBV6-5 and TRBJ1-6, with 9 bases lining up with TRBD1. Sequenced material: peripheral blood. As DNA, the CDR3 is TGTGCCATCCGGACAGGGGACAATAATTCACCCCTCCACTTT. Its protein product is CAIRTGDNNSPLHF.